This TCR beta chain was identified in a study of cytomegalovirus exposure and HLA in healthy donors. Researchers ran the PCR with 60 Vbeta and 13 Jbeta primers. TCRdb's table, derived via immunoSEQ multiplex PCR, lists solely in-frame clones and lacks some. Here the sample spans 75,000 to 100,000 clones, about 80% being singletons. In this sample, this clone turned up once. Its antigen is not identified. Study results and caveats: There were reportedly fewer N-insertions in an Asian-associated ancestry cluster than the approximately 670-donor mean, in a later analysis. HLA restriction was apparent for most CMV-associated TCR beta chains in a later analysis. In a later analysis, TCR beta V- and J-gene trimming was associated with a missense DCLRE1C variant. Cytomegalovirus status was reportedly diagnosed by the classifier with high specificity and sensitivity.

Germline values: CDR1 KGHSH, CDR2 LQKENI. V lost 6 bases, J lost 3 bases, and 5 bases stayed unmatched. This CDR3 is 14 amino acids long. The source of this sequence is a man between 35 and 55 years old in good health and CMV-seronegative. Input material: PBMCs. The chain employs TRBV18 and TRBJ1-2; 9 nucleotides line up with TRBD1. The CDR3, as DNA: TGTGCCAGCTCCCCTGGACAGGGGTACTATGGCTACACCTTC. Translated, it gives CASSPGQGYYGYTF.